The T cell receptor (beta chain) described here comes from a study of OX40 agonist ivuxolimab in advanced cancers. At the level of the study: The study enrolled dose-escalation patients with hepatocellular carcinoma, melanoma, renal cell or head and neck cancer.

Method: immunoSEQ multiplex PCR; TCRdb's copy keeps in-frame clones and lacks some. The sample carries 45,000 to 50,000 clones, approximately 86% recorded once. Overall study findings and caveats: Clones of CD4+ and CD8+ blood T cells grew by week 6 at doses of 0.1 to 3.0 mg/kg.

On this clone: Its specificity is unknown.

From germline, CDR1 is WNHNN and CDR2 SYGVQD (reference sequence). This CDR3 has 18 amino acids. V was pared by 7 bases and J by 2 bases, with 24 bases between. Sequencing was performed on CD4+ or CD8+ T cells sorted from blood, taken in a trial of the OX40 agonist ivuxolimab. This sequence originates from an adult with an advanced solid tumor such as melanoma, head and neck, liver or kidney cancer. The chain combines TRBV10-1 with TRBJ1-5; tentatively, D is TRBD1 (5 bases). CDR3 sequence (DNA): TGCGCCAGCACCCTGATGGGGCATCCTGATAGGGGCAATCAGCCCCAGCATTTT. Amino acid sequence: CASTLMGHPDRGNQPQHF.